A single sample is the source of the 13 T cell receptor beta chains below, sequenced in a study of stem cell transplantation in POMP-related autoinflammatory disease. Study outcomes and limitations: In PRAID patients, the number of distinct TRB V-J gene pairings was restricted. Across all analyzed T-cell subsets, patients with PRAID tended toward reduced diversity and increased clonality.

The assay was immunoSEQ multiplex PCR, and TCRdb's table has in-frame clones only and misses some. The repertoire includes about 10,000 clones, about 88% of them detected once, and approximately 50% sits in the top ten. Antigen specificity for these receptors is unknown. The source was CD8+ T cells from PBMCs, collected before stem cell transplantation. These receptors all stem from a human donor with POMP-related autoinflammation and immune dysregulation (PRAID).

The V call is TRBV10-3, the J call TRBJ2-1; possible D gene TRBD1, 6 bases. This CDR3 comprises 14 residues. The germline CDR1 and CDR2 sequences are ENHRY and SYGVKD. V lost 2 bases, J lost 7 bases, and 12 bases lay in between. The CDR3 loop reads CAISEPRDTNEQFF. CDR3 sequence (DNA): TGTGCCATCAGTGAGCCCCGGGACACAAATGAGCAGTTCTTC.

The chain has TRBV4-2 and TRBJ2-5; TRBD2 matches at 14 bases. The trim removed 4 bases at V and 2 bases at J, leaving 6 bases unmatched. The CDR3 covers 17 residues. Per germline, CDR1 LGHNA and CDR2 YNFKEQ. The CDR3 sequence: CASSPRTSGGQQETQYF. Written as DNA, the CDR3 is TGTGCCAGCAGCCCACGGACTAGCGGGGGGCAACAAGAGACCCAGTACTTC.

This chain joins TRBV19 and TRBJ2-7, with D tentatively TRBD1 or TRBD2 (7 bases each). There are 16 residues in the CDR3. Per the germline V gene, CDR1 is LNHDA and CDR2 is SQIVND (reference sequence). Between the trimmed V and J ends, which lost 6 bases and 3 bases, there was a span of 21 bases. CDR3 nucleotides: TGTGCCAGTAGCAGTATAGGGGGCGGGGGCGTCTACGAGCAGTACTTC. It specifies CASSSIGGGGVYEQYF.

The rearrangement joins TRBV4-1 to TRBJ2-1; 8 bases line up with TRBD2. This CDR3 is built from 15 residues. The J segment lost 3 bases and the V segment lost 6 bases, leaving 7 bases of the junction unmatched. Germline CDR1 is MGHRA and CDR2 is YSYEKL. For the CDR3, the DNA is TGCGCCAGCAGTGCCACGAGCGGGGGCTACAATGAGCAGTTCTTC. Protein product: CASSATSGGYNEQFF.

The chain employs TRBV27 and TRBJ1-5; D ambiguous. CDR1 is MNHEY and CDR2 is SMNVEV in the germline V gene (reference sequence). CDR3 length equals 15 residues. Trimming removed 3 bases from V and 0 bases from J, with 9 bases in between. The CDR3 DNA is TGTGCCAGCAGTTTCGGCGGGTATAGCAATCAGCCCCAGCATTTT. It yields the protein CASSFGGYSNQPQHF.

This chain joins TRBV29-1 and TRBJ2-5; the D is unclear. The CDR3 spans 13 residues. CDR1 and CDR2 from the germline V gene are SQVTM and ANQGSEA. V lost 1 base and J lost 2, with 8 bases in between. This CDR3 is CSVEAWSQETQYF. CDR3 nucleotide sequence: TGCAGCGTTGAAGCTTGGAGTCAAGAGACCCAGTACTTC.

The rearrangement uses TRBV29-1 and TRBJ2-7; 8 bases are shared with TRBD2. CDR3 length: 14 amino acids. V shed 6 bases, J shed 1 base, and the junction held 8 bases outside the gene matches. Germline V gene sequence: CDR1 SQVTM, CDR2 ANQGSEA. CDR3 DNA sequence: TGCAGCGTCCTCCGGGAGGGAGGATCCTACGAGCAGTACTTC. This encodes CSVLREGGSYEQYF.

CDR3 residues: CSVPGQGINYGYTF. The CDR3 bases are TGCAGCGTCCCGGGACAGGGGATTAACTATGGCTACACCTTC. The chain recombines TRBV29-1 with TRBJ1-2; TRBD1 matches 10 bases. The length of the CDR3 is 14 residues. Looked up from germline, CDR1 is SQVTM and CDR2 is ANQGSEA. Trimming took 6 bases from V and 1 from J; bases not matched to a gene: 5. The whole variable domain, filled in from reference TRBV29-1 and TRBJ1-2, reads SAVISQKPSRDICQRGTSLTIQCQVDSQVTMMFWYRQQPGQSLTLIATANQGSEATYESGFVIDKFPISRPNLTFSTLTVSNMSPEDSSIYLCSVPGQGINYGYTFGSGTRLTVV.

The V gene is TRBV28, the J gene TRBJ2-7; D not certain. Germline loops: CDR1 MDHEN, CDR2 SYDVKM. V was clipped by 3 bases and J by 3 bases, with 9 bases between them. This CDR3 spans 13 amino acids. CDR3 coding DNA: TGTGCCAGCAGTTTGGAAGCACTCTACGAGCAGTACTTC. Protein product: CASSLEALYEQYF.

The chain has TRBV19 and TRBJ2-1; D might be TRBD2 (7 bases). This CDR3 region has 16 residues. Between the trimmed V and J ends, which lost 3 bases and 4 bases, there was a span of 16 bases. The germline gives CDR1 LNHDA, CDR2 SQIVND (reference sequence). CDR3 loop: CASSIGSGGLYNEQFF. The CDR3 DNA is TGTGCCAGTAGTATTGGGTCGGGGGGCCTATACAATGAGCAGTTCTTC.

The chain links TRBV30 to TRBJ2-1; D gene uncertain. CDR1 and CDR2 from the germline V gene are GTSNPN and SVGIG (reference sequence). V was pared by 2 bases and J by 9 bases, with 11 bases between. This CDR3 comprises 12 residues. The CDR3 is CAWSPLSREQFF. The CDR3 coding sequence is TGTGCCTGGAGTCCCCTCTCTCGTGAGCAGTTCTTC.

The chain is built from TRBV7-9 and TRBJ2-1, with D possibly called TRBD1 or TRBD2 (6 bases each). The CDR3 is made up of 16 amino acids. CDR1 and CDR2 (germline): SEHNR, FQNEAQ (reference sequence). V gave up 3 bases and J gave up 6 bases, with 18 bases separating them. The CDR3 loop is CASSFLGGTPANEQFF. In DNA form, the CDR3 reads TGTGCCAGCAGCTTTCTAGGGGGGACCCCTGCCAATGAGCAGTTCTTC.

V is TRBV7-9 and J is TRBJ2-1; maybe TRBD2 (6 bases). CDR1 and CDR2 from the germline V gene are SEHNR and FQNEAQ (reference sequence). This CDR3 spans 17 amino acids. Trimming left V 5 bases short and J 8 bases short, with 25 bases between. The CDR3 coding sequence is TGTGCCAGCAGCCCGAGGGACTCCACGGCGTTGGGGGATGAGCAGTTCTTC. Translated, it gives CASSPRDSTALGDEQFF. Together with reference TRBV7-9 and TRBJ2-1, the CDR3 gives the full variable domain: DTGVSQNPRHKITKRGQNVTFRCDPISEHNRLYWYRQTLGQGPEFLTYFQNEAQLEKSRLLSDRFSAERPKGSFSTLEIQRTEQGDSAMYLCASSPRDSTALGDEQFFGPGTRLTVL.